Following are 19 T cell receptor beta chains from one sample sequenced in a study of T cells in women clearing cervical HPV infection (dated by TCRdb to 2017 to 2018). The library was obtained by the immunoSEQ multiplex PCR assay. TCRdb stores this immuneACCESS table with in-frame sequences only. Part of the clones is absent; in the studies checked, under half of the shortfall reflects unresolved V genes, and no reason is known for the rest. This sample's table contains some 39,000 clones. The ten largest clones add up to less than 4% of the sample. The sample consisted of blood buffy coat. The receptors derive from a woman aged 18 to 75 with a cervical HPV16 infection that either progressed to CIN3+ or cleared (not recorded which).

Note on this clone: Sequencing ends 3 residues short of the CDR3 end; the germline J gene provides the rest. V gene TRBV4-2 combines with J gene TRBJ2-3; 14 positions match TRBD2. Unmatched junction bases numbered 3, after V lost 2 bases and J lost 5 bases. Per germline, CDR1 LGHNA and CDR2 YNFKEQ. The CDR3 runs to 16 residues. CDR3 residues: CASSQSGTSGGDTQYF. Incomplete CDR3 DNA: TGTGCCAGCAGCCAATCCGGGACTAGCGGGGGAGATACG.

Remarks on this clone: The CDR3 end is not reached by the read, which stops 3 residues before it; the germline J gene fills it in. The V and J genes are TRBV20-1 and TRBJ2-1; D remains unclear. The germline gives CDR1 DFQATT, CDR2 SNEGSKA (reference sequence). The CDR3 loop spans 14 amino acids. Trimming pared 5 bases from V and 0 bases from J, leaving 11 bases between. CDR3 sequence reads: CSAHSAGSYNEQFF. Partial CDR3 DNA: TGCAGTGCTCATTCCGCCGGCTCCTACAATGAG.

On this clone itself: The observed sequence ends 3 residues before the CDR3 terminus, with the missing tail filled in from the germline J gene. The chain has TRBV20-1 and TRBJ2-3, with unresolved D. CDR3 length equals 13 residues. Deletions cut 2 bases from V and 1 base from J, with 7 bases between. Germline V gene lookup returns CDR1 DFQATT and CDR2 SNEGSKA (reference sequence). The CDR3 DNA, read in part, is TGCAGTGCTAGAACTGTCGGCACAGATACG. This encodes CSARTVGTDT. The full CDR3 protein is CSARTVGTDTQYF.

Worth noting for this clone: The sequence runs out 3 residues before the end of the CDR3; the remainder is reconstructed from the germline J gene. The V call is TRBV5-1, the J call TRBJ2-3; D possibly corresponds to TRBD2 (7 bases). CDR3 size: 13 residues. In germline, CDR1 is SGHRS, CDR2 YFSETQ. Trimming took off 7 bases at V and 3 bases at J, with 12 bases between the two ends. The sequenced part of the CDR3 DNA is TGCGCCAGCGGGGGGGCCTCTACAGATACG. As protein: CASGGASTDT. The entire CDR3 protein is CASGGASTDTQYF.

As concerns this clone: The read ends 3 residues early relative to the CDR3; the germline J gene fills the gap. This chain joins TRBV30 and TRBJ1-6, with D perhaps matching TRBD1 (5 bases). The ends were cut back, 3 bases at V and 9 bases at J, with 12 bases in the middle. The germline gives CDR1 GTSNPN, CDR2 SVGIG (reference sequence). The CDR3 contains 13 residues. CDR3 sequence reads: CAWSTGGISPLHF. The DNA read from the CDR3 is TGTGCCTGGAGCACCGGGGGAATTTCACCC.

With respect to this clone: The DNA ends 3 residues before the CDR3 does, and the rest of the CDR3 is filled in from the germline J gene. V and J are TRBV29-1 and TRBJ2-7; D perhaps matches TRBD1 (5 bases). V was trimmed by 6 bases and J by 2 bases, leaving 11 bases between them. CDR3 length: 12 amino acids. Germline V CDR1 and CDR2: SQVTM, ANQGSEA. The sequenced CDR3 bases are TGCAGCGTCTTAAGGGGCACCTACGAG. Amino acids: CSVLRGTYE. The full CDR3 protein is CSVLRGTYEQYF.

A remark on this clone: Coverage ceases 3 residues before the CDR3 finishes, and the germline J gene fills in the end. V and J are TRBV7-6 and TRBJ1-5; D is undetermined. The CDR3 length is 14 residues. Germline lookup yields CDR1 SGHVS and CDR2 FNYEAQ. The V gene lost 5 bases and the J gene lost 2 bases, with 10 bases spanning the gap. The sequenced part of the CDR3 DNA is TGTGCCAGCAGCCTGGTGGTAGGCAATCAGCCC. Encoded protein: CASSLVVGNQP. The entire CDR3 sequence reads CASSLVVGNQPQHF.

Worth noting for this clone: Read data end 3 residues before the CDR3 end; the end is taken from the germline J gene. J is TRBJ2-7 and V is TRBV27; TRBD1 matches at 7 bases. This CDR3 region has 15 residues. CDR1 is MNHEY and CDR2 is SMNVEV in the germline V gene (reference sequence). J was trimmed by 3 bases and V by 0 bases; bases with no gene match: 5. The CDR3 bases that were read are TGTGCCAGCAGTTTATCATGGGACAGACTCTACGAG. Protein sequence: CASSLSWDRLYE. Given in full, the CDR3 is CASSLSWDRLYEQYF.

For this clone: The CDR3 goes on 3 residues after the read ends, and that part is filled in from the germline J gene. The rearrangement links TRBV7-2 to TRBJ2-7; D is uncertain. Germline-derived CDR1 and CDR2 are SGHTA and FQGNSA. V was shortened by 2 bases and J by 6 bases, with 5 bases between the two germline ends. This CDR3 has 11 amino acids. The CDR3 spells CASSLPGEQYF. The sequenced part of the CDR3 DNA is TGTGCCAGCAGCTTACCCGGCGAG.

With respect to this clone: The CDR3 end is not reached by the read, which stops 3 residues before it; the germline J gene fills it in. The V call is TRBV30, the J call TRBJ2-7; the D gene is possibly TRBD1 (7 bases). The V and J ends lost 2 bases and 5 bases respectively, with 19 bases between them. The CDR3 spans 15 residues. The germline CDR1 and CDR2 sequences are GTSNPN and SVGIG (reference sequence). CDR3 in amino acids: CAWSILDREANEQYF. CDR3 DNA (partial): TGTGCCTGGAGTATCCTAGACAGGGAGGCAAACGAG.

In regard to this clone: Coverage ceases 3 residues before the CDR3 finishes, and the germline J gene fills in the end. V is TRBV5-4 and J is TRBJ2-5, with 7 bases that match TRBD2. The V gene end was trimmed by 4 bases and the J gene end by 1 base; junction bases not matched to a gene: 7. The CDR3 sequence is 15 residues long. Germline V CDR1 and CDR2: SGHNT, YYREEE (reference sequence). The CDR3 sequence is CASSIPGLFQETQYF. CDR3 bases read: TGTGCCAGCAGCATACCGGGACTATTCCAAGAGACC.

As concerns this clone: Read coverage stops 3 residues before the CDR3 terminus; the germline J gene supplies the remainder. The chain has TRBV20-1 and TRBJ2-1, with D possibly TRBD2 on 6 matching bases. Trimming shortened V by 5 bases and J by 5 bases, and 16 bases separated the two germline ends. The CDR3 contains 14 residues. Germline V lookup: CDR1 DFQATT, CDR2 SNEGSKA (reference sequence). CDR3 amino acids: CSAEAGNPHNEQFF. Partial CDR3 DNA: TGCAGTGCTGAGGCGGGAAACCCTCACAATGAG.

Points on this clone: The read ends 3 residues early relative to the CDR3; the germline J gene fills the gap. The chain links TRBV20-1 to TRBJ1-1, with 9 bases that match TRBD1. J gave up 0 bases and V 5 bases, and 4 bases lay outside the gene matches. The CDR3 extends over 14 amino acids. Germline CDR1 and CDR2: DFQATT and SNEGSKA (reference sequence). The part of the CDR3 DNA that was read is TGCAGTGCTCCTCGACAGGGGGTGAACACTGAA. This encodes CSAPRQGVNTE. The CDR3 reads in full as CSAPRQGVNTEAFF.

A remark on this clone: The observed sequence ends 3 residues before the CDR3 terminus, with the missing tail filled in from the germline J gene. The V gene is TRBV28, the J gene TRBJ1-2; weak D call: TRBD1 (5 bases). V gave up 6 bases and J gave up 7 bases, with 18 bases separating them. The CDR3 is 14 residues long. Germline V gene data show CDR1 as MDHEN and CDR2 as SYDVKM. CDR3 DNA (partial): TGTGCCAGCAGCCCGGGGGGGAGGGATGGTGGC. This sequence encodes CASSPGGRDGG. In full, the CDR3 reads CASSPGGRDGGYTF.

With regard to this clone: The junction departs from germline at one end; a sequencing error may be responsible. With the read ending 3 residues before the CDR3 end, the germline J gene is used to fill in that end. The V and J genes are TRBV4-2 and TRBJ2-7; 10 bases map to TRBD2. CDR1 LGHNA and CDR2 YNFKEQ come from the germline V gene. CDR3 length: 14 residues. The CDR3 bases that were read are TGCGCCAGCAGACACGGGACTAGCGTCTACGAG. It codes for CASRHGTSVYE. The full CDR3 sequence reads CASRHGTSVYEQYF.

Comments on this clone: The sequence runs out 3 residues before the end of the CDR3; the remainder is reconstructed from the germline J gene. This chain links TRBV20-1 with TRBJ2-1; 9 nucleotides line up with TRBD2. Germline V gene sequence: CDR1 DFQATT, CDR2 SNEGSKA (reference sequence). V gave up 2 bases and J gave up 0 bases; unmatched junction bases: 14. The CDR3 consists of 19 residues. Partial CDR3 DNA: TGCAGTGCTAGACCCCCGGCTAGCGGGGCCCTAAGCTCCTACAATGAG. This encodes CSARPPASGALSSYNE. The whole CDR3 is CSARPPASGALSSYNEQFF.

As regards this clone: At one end the junction does not follow the germline gene, possibly because of a read error. The CDR3 extends 3 residues past the end of the read, so its final part is completed from the germline J gene. The V call is TRBV4-2, the J call TRBJ1-4, with D possibly being TRBD1 (5 bases). Germline CDR1 is LGHNA and CDR2 is YNFKEQ. There are 16 residues in the CDR3. CDR3 sequence reads: CASSQDFDGGDEKLFF. Partial CDR3 DNA: TGCGCCAGCAGCCAAGATTTCGACGGAGGGGATGAAAAA.

Points on this clone: The CDR3 extends 3 residues past the end of the read, so its final part is completed from the germline J gene. The chain has TRBV2 and TRBJ1-6; 9 bases line up with TRBD1. V trimming: 7 bases; J trimming: 5 bases; junction bases outside the gene matches: 6. This CDR3 is built from 15 residues. Germline V gene data show CDR1 as SNHLY and CDR2 as FYNNEI. Here the CDR3 reads CASTRQGDNNSPLHF. The part of the CDR3 DNA that was read is TGTGCCAGCACCAGACAGGGGGACAATAATTCACCC.

With regard to this clone: The CDR3 end is not reached by the read, which stops 3 residues before it; the germline J gene fills it in. The chain links TRBV20-1 to TRBJ1-5; 7 positions match TRBD1. The J segment lost 6 bases and the V segment lost 2 bases, leaving 4 bases of the junction unmatched. The CDR3 totals 13 residues. Germline CDR1 DFQATT, CDR2 SNEGSKA (reference sequence). CDR3 sequence reads: CSARIQGGQPQHF. The covered CDR3 bases are TGCAGTGCTAGAATCCAGGGGGGTCAGCCC.